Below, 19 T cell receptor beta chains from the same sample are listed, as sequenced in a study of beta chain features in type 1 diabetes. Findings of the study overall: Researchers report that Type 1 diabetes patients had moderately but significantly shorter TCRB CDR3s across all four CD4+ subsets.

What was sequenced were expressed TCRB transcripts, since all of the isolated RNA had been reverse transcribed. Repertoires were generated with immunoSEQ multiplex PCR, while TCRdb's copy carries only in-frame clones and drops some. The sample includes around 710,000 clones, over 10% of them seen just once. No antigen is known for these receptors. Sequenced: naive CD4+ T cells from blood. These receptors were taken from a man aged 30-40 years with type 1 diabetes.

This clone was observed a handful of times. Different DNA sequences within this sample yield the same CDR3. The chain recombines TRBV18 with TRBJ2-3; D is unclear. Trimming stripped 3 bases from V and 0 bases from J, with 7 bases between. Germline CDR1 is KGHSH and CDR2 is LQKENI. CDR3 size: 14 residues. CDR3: CASSPGQSTDTQYF. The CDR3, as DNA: TGTGCCAGCTCACCTGGGCAGAGCACAGATACGCAGTATTTT. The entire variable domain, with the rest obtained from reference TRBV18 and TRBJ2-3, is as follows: NAGVMQNPRHLVRRRGQEARLRCSPMKGHSHVYWYRQLPEEGLKFMVYLQKENIIDESGMPKERFSAEFPKEGPSILRIQQVVRGDSAAYFCASSPGQSTDTQYFGPGTRLTVL.

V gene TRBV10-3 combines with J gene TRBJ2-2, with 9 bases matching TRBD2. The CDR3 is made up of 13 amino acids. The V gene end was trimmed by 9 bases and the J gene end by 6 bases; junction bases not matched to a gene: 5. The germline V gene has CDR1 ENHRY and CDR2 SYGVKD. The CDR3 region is CAMSGGSPGELFF. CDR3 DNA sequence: TGTGCCATGAGCGGGGGGTCCCCCGGGGAGCTGTTTTTT.

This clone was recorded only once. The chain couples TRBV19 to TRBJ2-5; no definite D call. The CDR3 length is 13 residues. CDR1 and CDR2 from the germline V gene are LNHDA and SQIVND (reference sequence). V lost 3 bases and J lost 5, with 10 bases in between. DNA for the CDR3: TGTGCCAGTAGTATGGTGCCCGGGGAGACCCAGTACTTC. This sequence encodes CASSMVPGETQYF.

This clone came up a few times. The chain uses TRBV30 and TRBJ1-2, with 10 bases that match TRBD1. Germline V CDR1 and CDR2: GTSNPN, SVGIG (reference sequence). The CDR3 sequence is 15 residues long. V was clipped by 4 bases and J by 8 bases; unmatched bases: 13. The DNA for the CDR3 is TGTGCCTGGATGGGACAGGGGTTAAAAAAGGAGGGCTACACCTTC. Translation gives CAWMGQGLKKEGYTF.

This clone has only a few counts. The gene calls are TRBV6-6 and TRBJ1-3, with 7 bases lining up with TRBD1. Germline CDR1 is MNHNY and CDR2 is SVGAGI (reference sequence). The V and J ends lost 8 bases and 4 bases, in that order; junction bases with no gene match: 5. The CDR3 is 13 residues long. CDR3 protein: CASDRDRGNTIYF. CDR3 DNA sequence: TGTGCCAGCGACCGGGACAGAGGAAACACCATATATTTT.

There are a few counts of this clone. For the CDR3, the DNA is TGTGCCAGCAGCCCCGGGTTAGGCACCGGGGAGCTGTTTTTT. It specifies CASSPGLGTGELFF. The V gene is TRBV9, the J gene TRBJ2-2; the D is unclear. CDR3 size: 14 residues. Germline-derived CDR1 and CDR2 are SGDLS and YYNGEE. The V end lost 4 bases, the J end lost 4 bases, and 11 bases lay between the germline ends.

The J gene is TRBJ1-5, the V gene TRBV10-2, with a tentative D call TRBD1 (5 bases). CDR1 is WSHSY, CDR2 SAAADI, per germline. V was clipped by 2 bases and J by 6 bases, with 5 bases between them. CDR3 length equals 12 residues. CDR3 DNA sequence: TGCGCCAGCAGTGAGCAGGGTCAGCCCCAGCATTTT. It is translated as CASSEQGQPQHF.

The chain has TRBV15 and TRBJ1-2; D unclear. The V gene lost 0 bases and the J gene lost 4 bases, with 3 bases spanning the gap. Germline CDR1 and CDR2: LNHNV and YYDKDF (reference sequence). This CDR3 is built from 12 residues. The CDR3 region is CATSRESYGYTF. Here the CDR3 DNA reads TGTGCCACCAGCAGAGAGAGCTATGGCTACACCTTC. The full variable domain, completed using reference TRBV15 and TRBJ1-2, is DAMVIQNPRYQVTQFGKPVTLSCSQTLNHNVMYWYQQKSSQAPKLLFHYYDKDFNNEADTPDNFQSRRPNTSFCFLDIRSPGLGDTAMYLCATSRESYGYTFGSGTRLTVV.

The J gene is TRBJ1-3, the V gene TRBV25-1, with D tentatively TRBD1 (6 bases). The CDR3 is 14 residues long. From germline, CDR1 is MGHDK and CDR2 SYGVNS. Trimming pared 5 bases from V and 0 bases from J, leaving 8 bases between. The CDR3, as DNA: TGTGCCAGCAGTCAGGGGTTCTCTGGAAACACCATATATTTT. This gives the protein CASSQGFSGNTIYF.

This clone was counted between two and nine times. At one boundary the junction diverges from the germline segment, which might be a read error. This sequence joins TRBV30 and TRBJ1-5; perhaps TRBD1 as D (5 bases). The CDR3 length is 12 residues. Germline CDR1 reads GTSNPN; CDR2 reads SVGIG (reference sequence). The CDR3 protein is CAGRQGNQPQHF. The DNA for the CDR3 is TGTGCCGGGAGGCAGGGAAATCAGCCCCAGCATTTT.

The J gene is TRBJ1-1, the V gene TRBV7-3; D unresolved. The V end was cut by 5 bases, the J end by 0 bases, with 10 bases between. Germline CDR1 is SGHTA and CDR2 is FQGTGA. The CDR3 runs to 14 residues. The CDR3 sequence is CASSQTVMNTEAFF. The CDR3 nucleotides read TGTGCCAGCAGCCAGACGGTTATGAACACTGAAGCTTTCTTT.

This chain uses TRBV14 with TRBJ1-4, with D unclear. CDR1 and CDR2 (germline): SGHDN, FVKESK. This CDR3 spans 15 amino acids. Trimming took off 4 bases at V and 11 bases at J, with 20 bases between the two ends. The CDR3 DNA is TGTGCCAGCAGCCTCATTAGCGGGGAGTTAGGGAAACTGTTTTTT. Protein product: CASSLISGELGKLFF. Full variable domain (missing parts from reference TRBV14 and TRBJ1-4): EAGVTQFPSHSVIEKGQTVTLRCDPISGHDNLYWYRRVMGKEIKFLLHFVKESKQDESGMPNNRFLAERTGGTYSTLKVQPAELEDSGVYFCASSLISGELGKLFFGSGTQLSVL.

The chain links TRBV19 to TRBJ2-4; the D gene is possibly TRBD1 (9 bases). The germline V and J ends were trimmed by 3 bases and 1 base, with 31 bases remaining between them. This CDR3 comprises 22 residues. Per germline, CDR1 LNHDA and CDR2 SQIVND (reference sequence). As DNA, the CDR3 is TGTGCCAGTAGTATCGGACAGGGGTTTGGTAGCGGGGAATTCGCGGCCAAAAACATTCAGTACTTC. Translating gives CASSIGQGFGSGEFAAKNIQYF.

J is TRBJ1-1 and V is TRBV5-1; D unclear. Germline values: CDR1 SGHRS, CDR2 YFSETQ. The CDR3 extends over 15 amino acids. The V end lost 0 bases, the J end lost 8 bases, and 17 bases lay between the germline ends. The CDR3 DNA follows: TGCGCCAGCAGCTTGGTCGGCGAGGGTCGAGAGGAAGCTTTCTTT. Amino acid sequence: CASSLVGEGREEAFF. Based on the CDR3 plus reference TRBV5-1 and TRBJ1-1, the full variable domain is KAGVTQTPRYLIKTRGQQVTLSCSPISGHRSVSWYQQTPGQGLQFLFEYFSETQRNKGNFPGRFSGRQFSNSRSEMNVSTLELGDSALYLCASSLVGEGREEAFFGQGTRLTVV.

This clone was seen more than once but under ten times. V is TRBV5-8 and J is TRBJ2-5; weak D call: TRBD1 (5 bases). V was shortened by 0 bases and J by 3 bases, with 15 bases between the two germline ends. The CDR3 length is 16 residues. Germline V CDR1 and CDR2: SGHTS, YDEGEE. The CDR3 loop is CASSLGQSLNEETQYF. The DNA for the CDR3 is TGTGCCAGCAGCTTGGGACAGTCGCTAAACGAAGAGACCCAGTACTTC.

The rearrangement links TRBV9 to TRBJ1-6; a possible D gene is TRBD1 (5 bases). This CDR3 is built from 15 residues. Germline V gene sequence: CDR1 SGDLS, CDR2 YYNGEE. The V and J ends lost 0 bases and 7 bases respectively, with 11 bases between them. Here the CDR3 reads CASSVGDLGNSPLHF. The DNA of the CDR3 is TGTGCCAGCAGCGTAGGGGACCTCGGGAATTCACCCCTCCACTTT. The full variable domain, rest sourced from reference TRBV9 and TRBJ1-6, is DSGVTQTPKHLITATGQRVTLRCSPRSGDLSVYWYQQSLDQGLQFLIQYYNGEERAKGNILERFSAQQFPDLHSELNLSSLELGDSALYFCASSVGDLGNSPLHFGNGTRLTVT.

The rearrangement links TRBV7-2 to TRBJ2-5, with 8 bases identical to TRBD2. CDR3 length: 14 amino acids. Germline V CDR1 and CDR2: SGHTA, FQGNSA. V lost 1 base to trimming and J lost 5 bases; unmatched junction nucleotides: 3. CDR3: CASSLGLATETQYF. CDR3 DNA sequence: TGTGCCAGCAGCTTAGGACTAGCGACGGAGACCCAGTACTTC.

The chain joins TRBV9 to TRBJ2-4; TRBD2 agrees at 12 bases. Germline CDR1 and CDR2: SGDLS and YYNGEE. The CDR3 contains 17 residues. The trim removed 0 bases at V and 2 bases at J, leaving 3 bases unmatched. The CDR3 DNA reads TGTGCCAGCAGCGTAGGTACTAGCGGGGGGTCCAAAAACATTCAGTACTTC. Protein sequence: CASSVGTSGGSKNIQYF.

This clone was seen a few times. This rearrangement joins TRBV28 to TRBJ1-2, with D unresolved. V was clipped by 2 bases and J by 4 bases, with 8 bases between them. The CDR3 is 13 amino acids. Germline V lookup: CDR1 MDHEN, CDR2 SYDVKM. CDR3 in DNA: TGTGCCAGCAGTTTAGGCAGTACCTATGGCTACACCTTC. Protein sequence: CASSLGSTYGYTF.